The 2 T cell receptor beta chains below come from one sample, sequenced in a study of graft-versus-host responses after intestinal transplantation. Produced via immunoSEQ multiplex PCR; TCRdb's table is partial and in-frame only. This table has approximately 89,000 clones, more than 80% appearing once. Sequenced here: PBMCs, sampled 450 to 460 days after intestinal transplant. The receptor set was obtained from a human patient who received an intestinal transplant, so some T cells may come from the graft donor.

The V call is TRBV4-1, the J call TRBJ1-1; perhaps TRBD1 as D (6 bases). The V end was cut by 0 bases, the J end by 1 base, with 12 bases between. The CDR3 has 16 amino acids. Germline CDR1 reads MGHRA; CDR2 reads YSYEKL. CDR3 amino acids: CASSQDTGLGNTEAFF. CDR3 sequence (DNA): TGCGCCAGCAGCCAAGATACAGGGCTGGGGAACACTGAAGCTTTCTTT.

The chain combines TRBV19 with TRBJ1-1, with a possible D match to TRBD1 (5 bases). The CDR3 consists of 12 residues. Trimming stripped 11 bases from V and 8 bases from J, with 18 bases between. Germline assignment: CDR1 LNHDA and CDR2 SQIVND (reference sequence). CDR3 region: CALRGPGPEAFF. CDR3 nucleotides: TGTGCCCTTCGAGGGCCGGGACCGGAAGCTTTCTTT.